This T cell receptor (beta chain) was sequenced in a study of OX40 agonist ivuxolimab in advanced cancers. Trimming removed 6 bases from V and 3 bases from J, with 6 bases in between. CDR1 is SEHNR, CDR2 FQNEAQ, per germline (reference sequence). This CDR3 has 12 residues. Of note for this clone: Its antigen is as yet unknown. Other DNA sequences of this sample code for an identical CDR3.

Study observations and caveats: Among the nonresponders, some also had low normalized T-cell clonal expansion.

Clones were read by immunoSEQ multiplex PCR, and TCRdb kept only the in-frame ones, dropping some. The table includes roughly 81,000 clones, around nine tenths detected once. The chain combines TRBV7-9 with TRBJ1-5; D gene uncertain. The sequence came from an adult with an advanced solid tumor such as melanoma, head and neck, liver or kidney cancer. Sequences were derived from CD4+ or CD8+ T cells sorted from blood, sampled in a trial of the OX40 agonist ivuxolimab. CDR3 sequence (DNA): TGTGCCAGCAGTTACGACAATCAGCCCCAGCATTTT. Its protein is CASSYDNQPQHF. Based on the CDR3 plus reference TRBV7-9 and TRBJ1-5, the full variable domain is DTGVSQNPRHKITKRGQNVTFRCDPISEHNRLYWYRQTLGQGPEFLTYFQNEAQLEKSRLLSDRFSAERPKGSFSTLEIQRTEQGDSAMYLCASSYDNQPQHFGDGTRLSIL.